The 26 T cell receptor beta chains below come from one sample, sequenced in a study of cytomegalovirus exposure and HLA in healthy donors. The primer mix had 60 Vbeta and 13 Jbeta primers. Method: immunoSEQ multiplex PCR; TCRdb's copy keeps in-frame clones and lacks some. The sample carries about 150,000 clones, 73% recorded once. The specimen was PBMCs. Source of these receptors: a woman under 30 in good health and CMV-seronegative.

The gene calls are TRBV4-3 and TRBJ2-2; D possibly corresponds to TRBD2 (7 bases). V was trimmed by 6 bases and J by 0 bases, leaving 14 bases between them. The CDR3 consists of 16 residues. Germline values: CDR1 LGHNA, CDR2 YSLEER. This CDR3 reads CASRGQRDTNTGELFF. The DNA of the CDR3 is TGCGCCAGCAGAGGCCAGCGGGACACGAACACCGGGGAGCTGTTTTTT.

The chain couples TRBV9 to TRBJ2-3; 10 bases are a match to TRBD2. CDR3 length equals 16 residues. Germline V gene sequence: CDR1 SGDLS, CDR2 YYNGEE. After removal of 2 bases from V and 2 bases from J, the junction contained 5 bases not matched to a gene. CDR3 DNA: TGTGCCAGCAGCGTTGCTAGCGGGAGTATCACAGATACGCAGTATTTT. Amino acids: CASSVASGSITDTQYF.

This clone was detected a few times. The chain has TRBV11-2 and TRBJ1-1; tentatively, D is TRBD1 (5 bases). The germline V gene encodes CDR1 SGHAT and CDR2 FQNNGV. Trimming removed 5 bases at V and 1 base at J, with 11 bases between. The CDR3 has 14 amino acids. The CDR3 is CASSAAGQNTEAFF. The CDR3 DNA is TGTGCCAGCAGCGCAGCAGGGCAGAACACTGAAGCTTTCTTT.

This clone was seen more than once but under ten times. The chain recombines TRBV7-9 with TRBJ1-4, with D maybe TRBD1 (5 bases). This CDR3 is 14 amino acids long. V was clipped by 7 bases and J by 4 bases, with 13 bases between them. CDR1 is SEHNR and CDR2 is FQNEAQ in the germline V gene (reference sequence). This CDR3 is CASNGGVGNEKLFF. The CDR3 nucleotides read TGTGCCAGCAACGGAGGGGTGGGTAATGAAAAACTGTTTTTT.

For the CDR3, the DNA is TGTGCCAGCAGTTTCGGTACTAGCGGGAGGGCCTACGAGCAGTACGTC. This codes for CASSFGTSGRAYEQYV. The rearrangement links TRBV28 to TRBJ2-7; 13 positions match TRBD2. In germline, CDR1 is MDHEN, CDR2 SYDVKM. V lost 3 bases, J lost 2 bases, and 4 bases stayed unmatched. The CDR3 totals 16 residues.

On this clone itself: Other DNA sequences of this sample code for an identical CDR3. V and J are TRBV6-6 and TRBJ1-5, with D perhaps TRBD1 (5 bases). V lost 2 bases to trimming and J lost 3 bases, with 11 bases between them. CDR1 MNHNY and CDR2 SVGAGI come from the germline V gene (reference sequence). The CDR3 extends over 15 amino acids. In DNA, the CDR3 is TGTGCCAGCAGTTACCTAAGGGGTTCCAATCAGCCCCAGCATTTT. Amino acids: CASSYLRGSNQPQHF.

This chain joins TRBV27 and TRBJ2-5, with TRBD2 matching over 11 bases. With V trimmed by 6 bases and J by 5 bases, 11 bases remained unmatched. Germline CDR1 MNHEY, CDR2 SMNVEV (reference sequence). The CDR3 is 16 residues long. DNA for the CDR3: TGTGCCAGCAGCGCCCGGGCTAGCGGGAGGAGGGAGACCCAGTACTTC. Translated: CASSARASGRRETQYF.

The chain links TRBV19 to TRBJ1-2; 8 bases agree with TRBD1. The J segment lost 4 bases and the V segment lost 6 bases, leaving 10 bases of the junction unmatched. The CDR3 has 15 amino acids. CDR1 and CDR2 (germline): LNHDA, SQIVND (reference sequence). DNA for the CDR3: TGTGCCAGTAGGACGGGTCGACAGGGGACCTATGGCTACACCTTC. Translating it yields CASRTGRQGTYGYTF. Using reference TRBV19 and TRBJ1-2 for the parts outside the CDR3, the full variable domain is DGGITQSPKYLFRKEGQNVTLSCEQNLNHDAMYWYRQDPGQGLRLIYYSQIVNDFQKGDIAEGYSVSREKKESFPLTVTSAQKNPTAFYLCASRTGRQGTYGYTFGSGTRLTVV.

CDR3 region: CASSTEWTSGSTGGELFF. The CDR3 DNA reads as TGTGCCAGTAGTACCGAATGGACTAGCGGGAGCACTGGCGGGGAGCTGTTTTTT. V and J are TRBV19 and TRBJ2-2, with TRBD2 matching over 13 bases. The CDR3 has 18 amino acids. CDR1 LNHDA and CDR2 SQIVND come from the germline V gene (reference sequence). J lost 7 bases, V lost 4 bases, and 12 bases had no gene match.

The genes are TRBV9 and TRBJ2-7; the match to TRBD2 covers 11 bases. The CDR3 loop spans 14 amino acids. The germline V gene has CDR1 SGDLS and CDR2 YYNGEE. V dropped 5 bases and J dropped 1; count of bases not matched to a gene: 2. The CDR3 region has the DNA TGTGCCAGCAGTCGGACTAGCGGGTCCTACGAGCAGTACTTC. Amino acids: CASSRTSGSYEQYF.

This clone came up many times. This sequence joins TRBV4-3 and TRBJ2-7, with 9 bases matching TRBD1. This CDR3 contains 16 residues. The J segment lost 2 bases and the V segment lost 0 bases, leaving 5 bases of the junction unmatched. The germline CDR1 and CDR2 sequences are LGHNA and YSLEER. The CDR3 region is CASSQDVGTGPYEQYF. The CDR3 nucleotides are TGCGCCAGCAGCCAAGATGTCGGGACAGGGCCCTACGAGCAGTACTTC.

The chain has TRBV19 and TRBJ1-2, with 8 bases identical to TRBD1. J gave up 5 bases and V 5 bases, and 13 bases lay outside the gene matches. The CDR3 loop spans 16 amino acids. The germline V gene has CDR1 LNHDA and CDR2 SQIVND (reference sequence). CDR3 sequence (DNA): TGTGCCAGTAGTGGGGCAGGGGGCGCCGATAGGTATGGCTACACCTTC. Translating gives CASSGAGGADRYGYTF.

The V gene is TRBV5-8, the J gene TRBJ2-3; maybe TRBD2 (7 bases). V was clipped by 0 bases and J by 4 bases, with 15 bases between them. There are 16 residues in the CDR3. CDR1 and CDR2 from the germline V gene are SGHTS and YDEGEE. The CDR3 nucleotides read TGTGCCAGCAGCTTGGTTGGGGGGGCTGGGGCAGATACGCAGTATTTT. It translates to CASSLVGGAGADTQYF.

Only a few counts were recorded for this clone. V gene TRBV30 combines with J gene TRBJ1-6; D remains ambiguous. This CDR3 spans 13 amino acids. CDR1 and CDR2 from the germline V gene are GTSNPN and SVGIG (reference sequence). V was clipped by 2 bases and J by 7 bases, with 9 bases between them. The CDR3 here is CAWSSRWNSPLHF. In DNA form, the CDR3 reads TGTGCCTGGAGTTCACGGTGGAATTCACCCCTCCACTTT.

This clone was counted a few times. The V gene is TRBV7-8, the J gene TRBJ2-3; D is unclear. The length of the CDR3 is 14 residues. Trimming shortened V by 0 bases and J by 2 bases, and 6 bases separated the two germline ends. From germline, CDR1 is SGHVS and CDR2 FQNEAQ. The CDR3 loop reads CASSLAQATDTQYF. CDR3 DNA sequence: TGTGCCAGCAGCTTAGCTCAAGCCACAGATACGCAGTATTTT.

The genes are TRBV10-3 and TRBJ2-7; D is unresolved. CDR3 length equals 13 residues. CDR1 is ENHRY, CDR2 SYGVKD, per germline. The V and J ends lost 0 bases and 4 bases respectively, with 7 bases between them. The CDR3 reads CAISESRAYEQYV. The CDR3 DNA is TGTGCCATCAGTGAGTCTAGAGCGTACGAGCAGTACGTC.

This clone was counted a few times. The rearrangement joins TRBV6-6 to TRBJ1-5, with D possibly being TRBD1 (6 bases). V lost 2 bases and J 0 bases, leaving 11 bases between the germline ends. The CDR3 totals 16 residues. CDR1 MNHNY and CDR2 SVGAGI come from the germline V gene (reference sequence). The CDR3 here is CASSYGARGSNQPQHF. As DNA, the CDR3 is TGTGCCAGCAGTTACGGAGCCAGGGGTAGCAATCAGCCCCAGCATTTT.

This chain connects TRBV6-6 to TRBJ2-5, with D possibly TRBD1 on 6 matching bases. CDR1 MNHNY and CDR2 SVGAGI come from the germline V gene (reference sequence). V lost 6 bases and J lost 2, with 10 bases in between. The CDR3 consists of 13 residues. CDR3 in DNA: TGTGCCAGCAGAACAGGGAATCAAGAGACCCAGTACTTC. Protein: CASRTGNQETQYF.

In DNA form, the CDR3 reads TGTGCCACCAGCAACCGGGTCGGCACAGATACGCAGTATTTT. Its translation: CATSNRVGTDTQYF. V is TRBV15 and J is TRBJ2-3; D remains unclear. In germline, CDR1 is LNHNV, CDR2 YYDKDF (reference sequence). V lost 4 bases to trimming and J lost 1 base, with 9 bases between them. This CDR3 is built from 14 residues.

This clone was recorded a few times. The rearrangement uses TRBV5-1 and TRBJ2-1; 15 nucleotides match TRBD2. Trimming took 4 bases from V and 9 from J; bases not matched to a gene: 8. This CDR3 region has 16 residues. In germline, CDR1 is SGHRS, CDR2 YFSETQ. Here the CDR3 reads CASSPGLAGGRGEQFF. The DNA of the CDR3 is TGCGCCAGCAGCCCGGGACTAGCGGGGGGAAGGGGTGAGCAGTTCTTC. Variable domain in full (rest from reference TRBV5-1 and TRBJ2-1): KAGVTQTPRYLIKTRGQQVTLSCSPISGHRSVSWYQQTPGQGLQFLFEYFSETQRNKGNFPGRFSGRQFSNSRSEMNVSTLELGDSALYLCASSPGLAGGRGEQFFGPGTRLTVL.

This clone appeared many times. This chain connects TRBV5-8 to TRBJ1-4; TRBD1 matches at 12 bases. The CDR3 loop spans 19 amino acids. The V gene end was trimmed by 4 bases and the J gene end by 4 bases; junction bases not matched to a gene: 14. Germline V CDR1 and CDR2: SGHTS, YDEGEE. CDR3 DNA sequence: TGTGCCAGCAGCGACGACCGGGACAGGGGGCGTCTTGGTAATGAAAAACTGTTTTTT. This encodes CASSDDRDRGRLGNEKLFF.

This clone was observed a few times. The rearrangement uses TRBV7-8 and TRBJ2-7; a weak D match, TRBD2 (5 bases). The CDR3 is 15 amino acids. Trimming took off 5 bases at V and 0 bases at J, with 14 bases between the two ends. Germline lookup yields CDR1 SGHVS and CDR2 FQNEAQ. In DNA form, the CDR3 reads TGTGCCAGCAGCCCAACCCTTGGACTCTCCTACGAGCAGTACTTC. Protein product: CASSPTLGLSYEQYF.

The count of this clone is one. J is TRBJ2-1 and V is TRBV7-2, with unresolved D. There are 13 residues in the CDR3. The germline gives CDR1 SGHTA, CDR2 FQGNSA. V was clipped by 0 bases and J by 3 bases, with 3 bases between them. The CDR3 region is CASSLARYNEQFF. DNA of the CDR3: TGTGCCAGCAGCTTAGCTCGCTACAATGAGCAGTTCTTC.

V gene TRBV5-6 combines with J gene TRBJ1-4; D unclear. CDR1 SGHDT and CDR2 YYEEEE come from the germline V gene. V gave up 2 bases and J gave up 14 bases, with 10 bases separating them. The CDR3 totals 11 residues. The CDR3 here is CASSFGLDLFF. The CDR3 nucleotides read TGTGCCAGCAGCTTCGGGTTAGATCTGTTTTTT.

The V and J genes are TRBV27 and TRBJ1-1; 8 bases are shared with TRBD1. This CDR3 spans 14 amino acids. Germline assignment: CDR1 MNHEY and CDR2 SMNVEV (reference sequence). V was clipped by 4 bases and J by 5 bases; unmatched bases: 6. In DNA form, the CDR3 reads TGTGCCAGCAGTTCCGACAGGGGACAAACTGAAGCTTTCTTT. The encoded protein is CASSSDRGQTEAFF.

The V gene is TRBV12-5, the J gene TRBJ1-5, with TRBD1 as a possible D gene (5 bases). CDR1 and CDR2 from the germline V gene are LGHNT and FRNRAP. The V and J ends lost 2 bases and 3 bases respectively, with 8 bases between them. There are 14 residues in the CDR3. CDR3 residues: CASGLHRYNQPQHF. DNA for the CDR3: TGTGCTAGTGGTTTGCACAGGTACAATCAGCCCCAGCATTTT.